The 2 T cell receptor beta chains below were found in one sample sequenced in a study of blood T cell repertoires in COVID-19 (dated by TCRdb to 2019 to 2021). Library preparation used the immunoSEQ multiplex PCR assay. The table was pulled from immuneACCESS by TCRdb, which kept in-frame rearrangements only. Such tables lose some clones; where checked, under half of the loss comes from unresolved V genes, and the rest has no known cause. The table for this sample lists approximately 99,000 clones; just over 85% of them were counted only once. The ten largest clones represent 10% to 15% of the sample. Sequenced material: peripheral blood. The receptor source for this set is a woman in her fifties or sixties in a cohort sampled during active or convalescent COVID-19.

A single count supports this clone. V usage is TRBV6-1 and J usage is TRBJ2-5, with D perhaps TRBD2 (6 bases). This CDR3 comprises 13 residues. V lost 0 bases and J lost 4, with 6 bases in between. Per germline, CDR1 MNHNS and CDR2 SASEGT. The CDR3 coding sequence is TGTGCCAGCAGTGAAGCGGGGGGAGAGACCCAGTACTTC. Its protein product is CASSEAGGETQYF.

This clone was detected once. The gene calls are TRBV30 and TRBJ1-4; TRBD1 matches at 7 bases. J gave up 8 bases and V 2 bases, and 8 bases lay outside the gene matches. Germline-derived CDR1 and CDR2 are GTSNPN and SVGIG (reference sequence). This CDR3 has 14 amino acids. The DNA for the CDR3 is TGTGCCTGGAGTTCCGGGACAGTCCTCGAAAAACTGTTTTTT. Translated: CAWSSGTVLEKLFF.